Following are 3 T cell receptor beta chains from one sample sequenced in a study of T-cell memory formation after mild COVID-19. TCRdb re-analysed the 5' RACE reads in MiXCR, keeping a single row per CDR3 protein. The data hold 200,000 to 250,000 distinct CDR3 sequences, with around 25% observed a single time. Sequences were obtained from PBMCs or a T cell subset sorted from them (not recorded which). The receptors stem from an adult woman who had mild COVID-19 (a few samples of this study predate the infection). Cell type and time point are not known.

This clonotype has a count of ten or more. The chain couples TRBV11-2 to TRBJ2-1; no clear D. V was clipped by 8 bases and J by 9 bases, with 20 bases between them. Looked up from germline, CDR1 is SGHAT and CDR2 is FQNNGV. CDR3 size: 14 residues. CDR3 in DNA: TGTGCCAGCCCCAGAAGGCCCGAGATATTTGAGCAGTTCTTC. This encodes CASPRRPEIFEQFF.

This clonotype was detected a few times. CDR3 DNA: TGCGCCAGCAGCTCCGGGACAAACTACGAGCAGTACTTC. Its translation: CASSSGTNYEQYF. The chain couples TRBV4-3 to TRBJ2-7; D perhaps matches TRBD1 (6 bases). Germline loops: CDR1 LGHNA, CDR2 YSLEER. CDR3 size: 13 residues. The V end was cut by 5 bases, the J end by 3 bases, with 11 bases between.

The chain uses TRBV12-3 or TRBV12-4 and TRBJ2-2; the D is unclear. This CDR3 contains 13 residues. V shed 5 bases and J shed 7 bases, with 11 bases lying between them. The CDR3 nucleotides read TGTGCCAGCAGTCCTCCATCGAGCGGGGAGCTGTTTTTT. Protein: CASSPPSSGELFF.